What follows are 20 T cell receptor beta chains derived from one specimen sequenced in a study of T cells after yellow fever vaccination. TCRdb re-derived calls from the 5' RACE reads in MiXCR, one entry per CDR3 protein. The table lists roughly 340,000 distinct CDR3 sequences, about 4% of them singletons. The sample here was PBMCs, taken 5 days after the yellow fever booster vaccination. These receptors all stem from a man between 18 and 29 years old who received the YFV17D yellow fever vaccine.

This clonotype was seen at least ten times. This chain connects TRBV5-5 to TRBJ2-3; weak D call: TRBD2 (6 bases). Trimming stripped 4 bases from V and 1 base from J, with 16 bases between. The germline gives CDR1 SGHKS, CDR2 YYEKEE (reference sequence). CDR3 length: 16 amino acids. The CDR3 region is CASSQRAPAGTDTQYF. CDR3 DNA: TGTGCCAGCAGCCAGCGGGCCCCGGCGGGCACAGATACGCAGTATTTT.

Ten or more counts support this clonotype. The chain has TRBV20-1 and TRBJ2-2, with D hard to call. V lost 6 bases, J lost 2 bases, and 13 bases lay in between. Germline values: CDR1 DFQATT, CDR2 SNEGSKA (reference sequence). The length of the CDR3 is 14 residues. CDR3 in DNA: TGCAGTGCCAAAAACCCCCTAAACACCGGGGAGCTGTTTTTT. Translating it yields CSAKNPLNTGELFF.

The sample holds many counts of this clonotype. This chain uses TRBV7-2 with TRBJ1-2; D is unresolved. Trimming shortened V by 2 bases and J by 3 bases, and 10 bases separated the two germline ends. The CDR3 totals 14 residues. Germline values: CDR1 SGHTA, CDR2 FQGNSA. For the CDR3, the DNA is TGTGCCAGCAGCTTAAGTGTCGGTGACTATGGCTACACCTTC. It specifies CASSLSVGDYGYTF. Using reference TRBV7-2 and TRBJ1-2 for the parts outside the CDR3, the full variable domain is GAGVSQSPSNKVTEKGKDVELRCDPISGHTALYWYRQSLGQGLEFLIYFQGNSAPDKSGLPSDRFSAERTGGSVSTLTIQRTQQEDSAVYLCASSLSVGDYGYTFGSGTRLTVV.

This clonotype was counted ten times or more. The CDR3 region is CASSLAPQLNGYTF. The CDR3 DNA is TGTGCCAGCAGCTTAGCCCCTCAGCTAAATGGCTACACCTTC. The V call is TRBV7-2, the J call TRBJ1-2; D is uncertain. This CDR3 comprises 14 residues. CDR1 and CDR2 from the germline V gene are SGHTA and FQGNSA. Trimming stripped 0 bases from V and 6 bases from J, with 11 bases between.

This clonotype was seen more than once but under ten times. The V call is TRBV4-1, the J call TRBJ1-2; perhaps TRBD1 as D (5 bases). Germline V gene sequence: CDR1 MGHRA, CDR2 YSYEKL. The V end lost 1 base, the J end lost 4 bases, and 16 bases lay between the germline ends. The CDR3 contains 16 residues. The CDR3 coding sequence is TGCGCCAGCAGCCAAGTTGGGACGCCGGCTGGCTATGGCTACACCTTC. Protein: CASSQVGTPAGYGYTF.

This chain connects TRBV3-1 to TRBJ1-5, with D possibly matching TRBD1 (5 bases). Trimming removed 1 base from V and 4 bases from J, with 11 bases in between. This CDR3 has 15 amino acids. Germline CDR1 is LGHDT and CDR2 is YNNKEL (reference sequence). The CDR3 nucleotides read TGTGCCAGCAGCCAAGGTCCAGGGAATAATCAGCCCCAGCATTTT. As protein: CASSQGPGNNQPQHF.

There are many counts of this clonotype. This chain's CDR3 is CASSVSGAGISGELFF. Written as DNA, the CDR3 is TGTGCCAGCAGCGTTAGTGGGGCGGGAATATCCGGGGAGCTGTTTTTT. V usage is TRBV9 and J usage is TRBJ2-2, with D tentatively TRBD2 (6 bases). The CDR3 length is 16 residues. V lost 2 bases to trimming and J lost 6 bases, with 17 bases between them. The V gene's germline CDR1 is SGDLS and CDR2 YYNGEE.

This clonotype was seen a handful of times. The J gene is TRBJ2-6, the V gene TRBV4-2, with 12 nucleotides matching TRBD1. V gave up 4 bases and J gave up 0 bases; unmatched junction bases: 7. The length of the CDR3 is 19 residues. From germline, CDR1 is LGHNA and CDR2 YNFKEQ. CDR3: CASSRSPGQGASGANVLTF. Here the CDR3 DNA reads TGTGCCAGCAGCCGAAGTCCGGGACAGGGGGCCTCTGGGGCCAACGTCCTGACTTTC.

The sample holds many counts of this clonotype. This rearrangement joins TRBV5-1 to TRBJ2-3; no clear D gene. CDR3 length: 15 residues. V shed 0 bases and J shed 1 base, with 9 bases lying between them. Germline loops: CDR1 SGHRS, CDR2 YFSETQ. In DNA, the CDR3 is TGCGCCAGCAGCTTGGGCCTACCCCGCACAGATACGCAGTATTTT. It is translated as CASSLGLPRTDTQYF.

This clonotype occurred a few times. V gene TRBV29-1 combines with J gene TRBJ2-7; perhaps TRBD1 as D (6 bases). Germline lookup yields CDR1 SQVTM and CDR2 ANQGSEA. The V end lost 4 bases, the J end lost 2 bases, and 12 bases lay between the germline ends. This CDR3 contains 13 residues. CDR3 loop: CSVATGIAYEQYF. CDR3 DNA sequence: TGCAGCGTTGCAACAGGGATCGCCTACGAGCAGTACTTC.

At least ten counts were recorded for this clonotype. This chain connects TRBV11-2 to TRBJ1-6; no reliable D call. This CDR3 contains 13 residues. Germline-derived CDR1 and CDR2 are SGHAT and FQNNGV. With 5 bases removed from V and 7 bases from J, the gap between germline ends came to 9 bases. The CDR3 spells CASSQHDNSPLHF. The CDR3 DNA sequence: TGTGCCAGCAGCCAGCATGACAATTCACCCCTCCACTTT.

This clonotype was seen only a few times. J is TRBJ2-1 and V is TRBV7-9; possible D gene TRBD2, 7 bases. The CDR3 sequence is 17 residues long. Germline V lookup: CDR1 SEHNR, CDR2 FQNEAQ (reference sequence). Trimming took 2 bases from V and 8 from J, leaving 22 bases between them. The CDR3: CASSLTAGGPLGDEQFF. The CDR3 bases are TGTGCCAGCAGCTTAACCGCCGGGGGGCCGCTAGGGGATGAGCAGTTCTTC.

The chain joins TRBV7-9 to TRBJ2-5, with D tentatively TRBD2 (5 bases). V was clipped by 5 bases and J by 2 bases, with 12 bases between them. CDR1 is SEHNR and CDR2 is FQNEAQ in the germline V gene (reference sequence). The CDR3 loop spans 14 amino acids. CDR3 nucleotides: TGTGCCAGCAGCCGACGGGGTTCTCAAGAGACCCAGTACTTC. The encoded protein is CASSRRGSQETQYF.

In its sample, this clonotype was seen a few times. The chain has TRBV5-1 and TRBJ1-1; 8 nucleotides line up with TRBD1. J was trimmed by 1 base and V by 4 bases; bases with no gene match: 12. The CDR3 sequence is 17 residues long. Germline V lookup: CDR1 SGHRS, CDR2 YFSETQ. CDR3 in amino acids: CASSTEPGTGWNTEAFF. The DNA for the CDR3 is TGCGCCAGCAGCACGGAGCCCGGGACAGGCTGGAACACTGAAGCTTTCTTT. Full variable domain (outside the CDR3, taken from reference TRBV5-1 and TRBJ1-1): KAGVTQTPRYLIKTRGQQVTLSCSPISGHRSVSWYQQTPGQGLQFLFEYFSETQRNKGNFPGRFSGRQFSNSRSEMNVSTLELGDSALYLCASSTEPGTGWNTEAFFGQGTRLTVV.

The chain uses TRBV7-8 and TRBJ1-2; 9 bases map to TRBD1. The CDR3 runs to 17 residues. Germline CDR1 and CDR2: SGHVS and FQNEAQ. Losses at the gene ends were 1 base for V and 7 bases for J; bases not matched to a gene: 13. Written as DNA, the CDR3 is TGTGCCAGCAGCTTAGTTACAGGACAGGGGTTATCCGGTGGCTACACCTTC. As protein: CASSLVTGQGLSGGYTF.

This clonotype was observed many times. The V call is TRBV29-1, the J call TRBJ2-3; TRBD2 might be the D (5 bases). Trimming pared 3 bases from V and 4 bases from J, leaving 8 bases between. The CDR3 is 12 amino acids. CDR1 is SQVTM, CDR2 ANQGSEA, per germline. This chain's CDR3 is CSVDEGADTQYF. DNA of the CDR3: TGCAGCGTTGACGAGGGCGCAGATACGCAGTATTTT.

This clonotype was recorded a few times. V is TRBV7-3 and J is TRBJ2-3; D remains unclear. The CDR3 is 16 amino acids. Germline CDR1 SGHTA, CDR2 FQGTGA. V was shortened by 4 bases and J by 0 bases, with 14 bases between the two germline ends. CDR3 loop: CASSSGSSRSTDTQYF. Written as DNA, the CDR3 is TGTGCCAGCAGCTCCGGGTCCTCCCGCAGCACAGATACGCAGTATTTT.

This clonotype was seen ten or more times. The chain uses TRBV4-3 and TRBJ1-6; tentatively, D is TRBD1 (5 bases). The V gene's germline CDR1 is LGHNA and CDR2 YSLEER. The CDR3 loop spans 14 amino acids. V was clipped by 0 bases and J by 8 bases, with 8 bases between them. As DNA, the CDR3 is TGCGCCAGCAGCCAAGATGGGACTGATTCACCCCTCCACTTT. It yields the protein CASSQDGTDSPLHF.

The chain combines TRBV20-1 with TRBJ2-5; 10 bases match TRBD1. V gave up 0 bases and J gave up 4 bases; unmatched junction bases: 2. Looked up from germline, CDR1 is DFQATT and CDR2 is SNEGSKA (reference sequence). The CDR3 length is 14 residues. The CDR3 region is CSARDRTGGETQYF. In nucleotides, the CDR3 is TGCAGTGCTAGAGACCGGACAGGGGGAGAGACCCAGTACTTC.

V is TRBV7-8 and J is TRBJ1-2; 7 bases map to TRBD1. Germline V lookup: CDR1 SGHVS, CDR2 FQNEAQ. J was trimmed by 2 bases and V by 5 bases; bases with no gene match: 8. The length of the CDR3 is 15 residues. This CDR3 reads CASSDRRGENYGYTF. The CDR3 nucleotides read TGTGCCAGCAGCGACCGCAGGGGGGAGAACTATGGCTACACCTTC.